The following is a T cell receptor (beta chain) sequence with its context. The antigen remains undetermined. The data originate from a study of cytomegalovirus exposure and HLA in healthy donors. Germline V lookup: CDR1 SGDLS, CDR2 YYNGEE. The V end lost 6 bases, the J end lost 1 base, and 5 bases lay between the germline ends. This CDR3 comprises 13 residues. The study's findings and limits: More clonal expansion characterized HLA-associated TCR beta chains than equally common others in a later analysis. A later analysis reported that several of the most significant clusters appeared to be linked to common viral pathogens, among them Epstein-Barr virus. A later analysis linked a missense DCLRE1C variant to TCR beta V- and J-gene trimming.

PCR employed 60 Vbeta and 13 Jbeta primers. Only in-frame clones appear in the TCRdb table, and some are missing; sequencing was by immunoSEQ multiplex PCR. Here the sample spans under 55,000 clones, about three quarters being singletons. The receptor comes from a man under 40 in good health and CMV-seropositive. The chain is built from TRBV9 and TRBJ1-6; weak D call: TRBD1 (5 bases). Source material: PBMCs. This chain's CDR3 is CASKGSYNSPLHF. CDR3 in DNA: TGTGCCAGCAAGGGGTCCTATAATTCACCCCTCCACTTT. Together with reference TRBV9 and TRBJ1-6, the CDR3 gives the full variable domain: DSGVTQTPKHLITATGQRVTLRCSPRSGDLSVYWYQQSLDQGLQFLIQYYNGEERAKGNILERFSAQQFPDLHSELNLSSLELGDSALYFCASKGSYNSPLHFGNGTRLTVT.